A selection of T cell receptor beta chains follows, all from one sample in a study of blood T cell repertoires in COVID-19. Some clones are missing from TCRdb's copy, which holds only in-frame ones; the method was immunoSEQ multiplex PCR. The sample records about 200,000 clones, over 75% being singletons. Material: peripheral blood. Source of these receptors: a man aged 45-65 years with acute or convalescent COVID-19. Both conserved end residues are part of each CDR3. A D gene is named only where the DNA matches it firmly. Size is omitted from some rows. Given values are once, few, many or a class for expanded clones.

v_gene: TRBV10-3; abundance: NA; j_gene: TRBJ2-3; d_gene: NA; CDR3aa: CAIRDSGGKTDTQYF; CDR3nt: TGTGCCATCAGGGACTCAGGGGGGAAGACAGATACGCAGTATTTT
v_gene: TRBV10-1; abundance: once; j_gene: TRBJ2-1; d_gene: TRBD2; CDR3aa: CASNPGLAGVSYNEQFF; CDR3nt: TGCGCCAGCAACCCGGGACTAGCGGGGGTCTCCTACAATGAGCAGTTCTTC
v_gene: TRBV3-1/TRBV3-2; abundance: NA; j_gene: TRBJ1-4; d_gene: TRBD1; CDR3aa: CASSSGTGVLEKLFF; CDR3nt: TGTGCCAGCAGCTCCGGGACAGGGGTGTTAGAAAAACTGTTTTTT
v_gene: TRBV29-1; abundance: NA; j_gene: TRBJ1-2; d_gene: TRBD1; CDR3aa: CSVGDSLNYGYTF; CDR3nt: TGCAGCGTCGGGGACAGTTTAAACTATGGCTACACCTTC
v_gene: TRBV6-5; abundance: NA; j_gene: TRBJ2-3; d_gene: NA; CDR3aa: CASREEFTDTQYF; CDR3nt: TGTGCCAGCAGGGAGGAATTCACAGATACGCAGTATTTT
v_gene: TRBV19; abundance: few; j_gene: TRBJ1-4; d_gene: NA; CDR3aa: CASQEAATNEKLFF; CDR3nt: TGTGCCTCCCAGGAGGCTGCAACTAATGAAAAACTGTTTTTT
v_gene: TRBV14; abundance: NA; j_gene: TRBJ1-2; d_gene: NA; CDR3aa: CASSPTGYGYTF; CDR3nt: TGTGCCAGCAGCCCTACGGGCTATGGCTACACCTTC
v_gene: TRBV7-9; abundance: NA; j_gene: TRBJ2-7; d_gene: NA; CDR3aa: CASSLGLNYEQYF; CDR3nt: TGTGCCAGCAGCTTGGGACTGAACTACGAGCAGTACTTC
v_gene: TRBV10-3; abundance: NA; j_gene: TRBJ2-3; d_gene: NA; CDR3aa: CAISEIFGTGRGGDTQYF; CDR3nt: TGTGCCATCAGTGAGATTTTCGGAACAGGCAGAGGGGGAGATACGCAGTATTTT
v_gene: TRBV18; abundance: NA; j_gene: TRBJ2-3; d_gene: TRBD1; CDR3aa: CASSPSPGQGPWLDTQYF; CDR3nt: TGTGCCAGCTCACCGAGTCCGGGACAGGGGCCTTGGTTAGATACGCAGTATTTT
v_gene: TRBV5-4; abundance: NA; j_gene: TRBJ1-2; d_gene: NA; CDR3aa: CASSLVAGVALNGYTF; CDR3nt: TGTGCCAGCAGCTTGGTGGCAGGGGTTGCATTGAATGGCTACACCTTC
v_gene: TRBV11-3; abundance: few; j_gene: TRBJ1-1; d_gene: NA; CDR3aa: CASSQQGNTEAFF; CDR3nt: TGTGCCAGCAGCCAACAGGGGAACACTGAAGCTTTCTTT
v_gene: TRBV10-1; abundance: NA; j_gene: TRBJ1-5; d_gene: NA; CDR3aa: CASSEAGDQPQHF; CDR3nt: TGCGCCAGCAGTGAGGCGGGGGATCAGCCCCAGCATTTT
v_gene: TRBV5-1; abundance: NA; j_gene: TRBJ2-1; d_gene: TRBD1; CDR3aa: CASRLQGAHNEQFF; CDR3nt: TGCGCCAGCAGGCTACAGGGGGCACACAATGAGCAGTTCTTC
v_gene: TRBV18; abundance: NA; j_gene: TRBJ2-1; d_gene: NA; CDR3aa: CASSPDRTASNEQFF; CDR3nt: TGTGCCAGCTCACCCGACAGGACCGCAAGCAATGAGCAGTTCTTC
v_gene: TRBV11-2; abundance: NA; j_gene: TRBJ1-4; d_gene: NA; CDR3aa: CASSLEPGITNEKLFF; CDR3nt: TGTGCCAGCAGCTTAGAACCCGGGATAACTAATGAAAAACTGTTTTTT
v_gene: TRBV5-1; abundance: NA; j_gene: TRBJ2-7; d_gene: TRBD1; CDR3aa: CASSLVRTGYEEQYF; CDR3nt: TGCGCCAGCAGCTTGGTGAGGACAGGGTATGAAGAGCAGTACTTC
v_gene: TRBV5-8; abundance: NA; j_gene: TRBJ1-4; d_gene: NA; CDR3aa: CASSFVGAGEEKLFF; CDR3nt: TGTGCCAGCAGCTTTGTTGGGGCAGGGGAAGAAAAACTGTTTTTT
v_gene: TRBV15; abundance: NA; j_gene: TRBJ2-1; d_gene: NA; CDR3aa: CATSRDGGTFYNEQFF; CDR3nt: TGTGCCACCAGCAGAGATGGAGGGACCTTCTACAATGAGCAGTTCTTC
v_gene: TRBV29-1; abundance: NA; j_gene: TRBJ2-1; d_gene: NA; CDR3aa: CSVVHGGASYNEQFF; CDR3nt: TGCAGCGTCGTTCATGGGGGGGCTTCCTACAATGAGCAGTTCTTC
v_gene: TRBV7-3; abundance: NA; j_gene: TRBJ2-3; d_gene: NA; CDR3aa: CASSLPGTDTQYF; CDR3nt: TGTGCCAGCAGCTTACCGGGAACAGATACGCAGTATTTT
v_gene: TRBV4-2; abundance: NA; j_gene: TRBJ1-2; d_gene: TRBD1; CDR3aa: CASSPMDRLDYTF; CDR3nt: TGTGCCAGCAGCCCCATGGACAGGTTGGACTACACCTTC
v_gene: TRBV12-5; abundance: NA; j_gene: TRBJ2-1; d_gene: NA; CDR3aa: CASAFPRQEQFF; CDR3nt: TGTGCTAGTGCCTTCCCACGACAGGAGCAGTTCTTC
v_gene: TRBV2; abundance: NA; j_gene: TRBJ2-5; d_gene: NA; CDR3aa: CASSGGVETQYF; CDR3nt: TGTGCCAGCAGTGGGGGGGTAGAGACCCAGTACTTC
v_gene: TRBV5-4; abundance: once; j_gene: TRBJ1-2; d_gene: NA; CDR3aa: CASSPTTGLCTF; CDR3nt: TGTGCCAGCAGCCCAACAACAGGTCTCTGCACCTTC
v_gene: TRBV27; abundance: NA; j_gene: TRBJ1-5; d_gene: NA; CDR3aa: CASSFSSQSNQPQHF; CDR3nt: TGTGCCAGCAGTTTTTCCAGTCAAAGCAATCAGCCCCAGCATTTT